This passage covers 19 T cell receptor beta chains from one sample sequenced in a study of blood T cell repertoires in COVID-19. TCRdb's table, derived via immunoSEQ multiplex PCR, lists solely in-frame clones and lacks some. The sample holds about 330,000 clones, about nine tenths seen once. The sample consisted of PBMCs or T cells enriched from blood (not recorded which). All receptors come from a woman between 18 and 30 years old who had recovered from COVID-19.

The chain joins TRBV5-4 to TRBJ2-5; TRBD2 matches at 12 bases. V was clipped by 3 bases and J by 2 bases; unmatched bases: 2. The CDR3 is made up of 15 amino acids. Looked up from germline, CDR1 is SGHNT and CDR2 is YYREEE (reference sequence). The CDR3 sequence is CASSSGLAGQETQYF. The CDR3 nucleotides are TGTGCCAGCAGCTCCGGACTAGCGGGACAAGAGACCCAGTACTTC.

The chain recombines TRBV5-1 with TRBJ2-7; TRBD1 matches at 9 bases. CDR1 and CDR2 from the germline V gene are SGHRS and YFSETQ. CDR3 length: 15 amino acids. Trimming cost V 2 bases and J 2 bases; bases outside gene matches: 5. The CDR3 nucleotides are TGCGCCAGCAGCTTCTGGGGACAGGGTCCCTACGAGCAGTACTTC. Translated, it gives CASSFWGQGPYEQYF.

This clone showed up just a few times. The CDR3 sequence is CAWSELVHEQYF. As DNA, the CDR3 is TGTGCCTGGAGTGAACTAGTACACGAGCAGTACTTC. The V and J genes are TRBV30 and TRBJ2-7; maybe TRBD2 (5 bases). In germline, CDR1 is GTSNPN, CDR2 SVGIG (reference sequence). V lost 1 base, J lost 5 bases, and 9 bases lay in between. The CDR3 has 12 amino acids.

This clone has only a few counts. The chain joins TRBV28 to TRBJ2-6; perhaps TRBD2 as D (5 bases). The CDR3 contains 16 residues. Per germline, CDR1 MDHEN and CDR2 SYDVKM. V was shortened by 5 bases and J by 1 base, with 12 bases between the two germline ends. DNA for the CDR3: TGTGCCAGCAGTCCGACACTAGGGTCTGGGGCCAACGTCCTGACTTTC. Residues: CASSPTLGSGANVLTF.

This chain links TRBV5-4 with TRBJ1-1, with D uncertain. Germline V CDR1 and CDR2: SGHNT, YYREEE (reference sequence). Trimming took 3 bases from V and 4 from J, leaving 13 bases between them. This CDR3 contains 14 residues. CDR3 DNA: TGTGCCAGCAGCTCCGGGAGGGAGCGCACTGAAGCTTTCTTT. This encodes CASSSGRERTEAFF.

This chain uses TRBV10-3 with TRBJ2-5; 12 positions agree with TRBD2. The CDR3 contains 15 residues. Trimming took 6 bases from V and 2 from J; bases not matched to a gene: 4. In germline, CDR1 is ENHRY, CDR2 SYGVKD. The CDR3 DNA is TGTGCCATCAGCCCGGGACTAGCGGGTCAAGAGACCCAGTACTTC. Translated: CAISPGLAGQETQYF.

The CDR3 region is CASSLFTGNTIYF. CDR3 in DNA: TGTGCCAGCTCACTATTTACTGGAAACACCATATATTTT. V gene TRBV2 combines with J gene TRBJ1-3; no reliable D call. The CDR3 sequence is 13 residues long. Trimming took off 8 bases at V and 2 bases at J, with 10 bases between the two ends. Germline loops: CDR1 SNHLY, CDR2 FYNNEI.

DNA of the CDR3: TGTGCCAGCAGTCCACCTAGAAACACTGAAGCTTTCTTT. This sequence encodes CASSPPRNTEAFF. The chain joins TRBV27 to TRBJ1-1; D is ambiguous. The CDR3 covers 13 residues. Germline CDR1 is MNHEY and CDR2 is SMNVEV (reference sequence). V was trimmed by 5 bases and J by 2 bases, leaving 9 bases between them.

The genes are TRBV2 and TRBJ1-1; D not resolved. Germline CDR1 reads SNHLY; CDR2 reads FYNNEI. V dropped 6 bases and J dropped 6 bases, with 17 bases sitting between them. The CDR3 covers 14 residues. The DNA of the CDR3 is TGTGCCAGCAGCCCCACGACCACGGGAGCTGAAGCTTTCTTT. Residues: CASSPTTTGAEAFF.

The gene calls are TRBV7-6 and TRBJ2-1; 9 bases are a match to TRBD2. The V segment lost 5 bases and the J segment 5 bases; nucleotides outside the gene matches: 13. The CDR3 sequence is 17 residues long. Germline assignment: CDR1 SGHVS and CDR2 FNYEAQ. The CDR3 sequence is CASSLYDLAGGDNEQFF. The CDR3 nucleotides are TGTGCCAGCAGCCTATACGACTTGGCGGGGGGGGACAATGAGCAGTTCTTC.

CDR3 DNA: TGTGCCAGCAGTACCGGTAGATGGGGCTACACCTTC. Translated: CASSTGRWGYTF. The chain combines TRBV6-5 with TRBJ1-2, with D unresolved. Germline lookup yields CDR1 MNHEY and CDR2 SVGAGI. V lost 5 bases and J 8 bases, leaving 12 bases between the germline ends. The CDR3 is 12 amino acids.

The chain is built from TRBV10-2 and TRBJ1-2; TRBD1 agrees at 7 bases. After removal of 6 bases from V and 8 bases from J, the junction contained 3 bases not matched to a gene. CDR3 length: 11 amino acids. Germline lookup yields CDR1 WSHSY and CDR2 SAAADI. The CDR3 protein is CASSEGAGYTF. CDR3 DNA: TGCGCCAGCAGCGAGGGGGCGGGCTACACCTTC.

V gene TRBV9 combines with J gene TRBJ1-2, with TRBD1 matching over 8 bases. Germline V CDR1 and CDR2: SGDLS, YYNGEE. The CDR3 runs to 18 residues. J was trimmed by 3 bases and V by 4 bases; bases with no gene match: 17. CDR3 nucleotides: TGTGCCAGCAGCCATCATTCGCTGGGGGGGGACAGGTACTATGGCTACACCTTC. Protein product: CASSHHSLGGDRYYGYTF.

The rearrangement links TRBV7-9 to TRBJ1-5, with D hard to call. CDR3 length: 15 amino acids. Germline values: CDR1 SEHNR, CDR2 FQNEAQ (reference sequence). Trimming shortened V by 5 bases and J by 2 bases, and 13 bases separated the two germline ends. This CDR3 is CASSRTGRGNQPQHF. The CDR3 coding sequence is TGTGCCAGCAGCCGTACCGGGAGGGGCAATCAGCCCCAGCATTTT.

The chain is built from TRBV11-1 and TRBJ2-7; 7 bases agree with TRBD1. Germline V CDR1 and CDR2: SGHAT, FQDESV (reference sequence). CDR3 length: 15 amino acids. Trimming removed 2 bases from V and 5 bases from J; junction bases left unmatched: 9. The CDR3 is CASSLWGQPQHEQYF. For the CDR3, the DNA is TGTGCCAGCAGCTTATGGGGACAGCCACAGCACGAGCAGTACTTC. Complete variable domain (other parts from reference TRBV11-1 and TRBJ2-7): EAEVAQSPRYKITEKSQAVAFWCDPISGHATLYWYRQILGQGPELLVQFQDESVVDDSQLPKDRFSAERLKGVDSTLKIQPAELGDSAMYLCASSLWGQPQHEQYFGPGTRLTVT.

The J gene is TRBJ2-5, the V gene TRBV5-1; possibly TRBD2 for D (6 bases). The CDR3 spans 15 residues. Trimming removed 6 bases at V and 2 bases at J, with 17 bases between. CDR1 and CDR2 from the germline V gene are SGHRS and YFSETQ. CDR3 sequence (DNA): TGCGCCAGCACCCTTGGGGGGACGGAGCAAGAGACCCAGTACTTC. Translated, it gives CASTLGGTEQETQYF.

This clone was detected only a few times. The genes are TRBV7-8 and TRBJ2-2; D may be TRBD1 (6 bases). V was clipped by 8 bases and J by 5 bases, with 15 bases between them. Germline CDR1 is SGHVS and CDR2 is FQNEAQ. This CDR3 has 14 residues. This CDR3 reads CASGGRARTGELFF. CDR3 coding DNA: TGTGCCAGCGGGGGCAGGGCGCGTACCGGGGAGCTGTTTTTT.

This clone was recorded only once. The chain links TRBV3-1 (or the pseudogene TRBV3-2) to TRBJ2-7; the D gene is possibly TRBD2 (6 bases). V was clipped by 4 bases and J by 3 bases, with 13 bases between them. CDR3 size: 14 residues. The germline V gene encodes CDR1 LGHDT and CDR2 YNNKEL (reference sequence). The DNA for the CDR3 is TGTGCCAGCAGCCGCCAGCCCGGGGGCTACGAGCAGTACTTC. The encoded protein is CASSRQPGGYEQYF.

The chain joins TRBV9 to TRBJ1-2; D not resolved. The V gene's germline CDR1 is SGDLS and CDR2 YYNGEE. V lost 0 bases to trimming and J lost 8 bases, with 8 bases between them. The CDR3 loop spans 12 amino acids. CDR3 in amino acids: CASSVDEYGYTF. In DNA, the CDR3 is TGTGCCAGCAGCGTAGATGAGTACGGCTACACCTTC.